This T cell receptor (beta chain) is from a study of blood T cells in healthy people across ages. This clonotype was seen a few times. Alongside a J-beta primer mix, a sample-barcoded 5' primer served in a second PCR lasting roughly 6 to 12 cycles. TCRdb re-derived calls from the 5' RACE reads in MiXCR, one entry per CDR3 protein. The sample has 700,000 or so distinct CDR3 sequences, about 20% seen once. The specimen was blood. This TCR derives from a man aged 70-80 years in good health.

CDR3 sequence: CASSLGPINYGYTF. CDR3 sequence (DNA): TGTGCCAGCAGCTTAGGGCCAATTAACTATGGCTACACCTTC. The J gene is TRBJ1-2, the V gene TRBV7-2; D not certain. V was cut by 1 base and J by 1 base, with 7 bases left in between. The germline gives CDR1 SGHTA, CDR2 FQGNSA. The CDR3 is 14 amino acids.